This is a list of T cell receptor beta chains from one sample in a study of cytomegalovirus exposure and HLA in healthy donors. Profiling relied on immunoSEQ multiplex PCR, and the TCRdb table lists in-frame clones only, not all of them. Of about 120,000 clones in the sample, about 88% are singletons; the top ten hold 0.95% to 1.3%. The sequencing input was PBMCs. The origin of the receptors is a woman aged 18-30 years in good health and CMV-seronegative. Each CDR3 is given with its conserved first and last residue.

V gene: TRBV9
J gene: TRBJ2-1
CDR3 protein: CASSPYSLAGGNNEQFF

V gene: TRBV6-1
J gene: TRBJ2-3
CDR3 protein: CASSVGHTQYF

V gene: TRBV30
J gene: TRBJ1-5
CDR3 protein: CAWSVTGGDQPQHF

V gene: TRBV7-9
J gene: TRBJ1-2
CDR3 protein: CASSLVDRVNGYTF

V gene: TRBV7-2
J gene: TRBJ1-1
CDR3 protein: CASILDSRNTEAFF

V gene: TRBV5-4
J gene: TRBJ2-7
CDR3 protein: CASSPRDRAYEQYF

V gene: TRBV18
J gene: TRBJ1-5
CDR3 protein: CASSPPGLGGPQHF

V gene: TRBV7-6
J gene: TRBJ2-7
CDR3 protein: CASSLGRGNRGRTSPSYEQYF

V gene: TRBV11-3
J gene: TRBJ1-5
CDR3 protein: CASSFSLFNQPQHF

V gene: TRBV6-6
J gene: TRBJ1-5
CDR3 protein: CASSLPPQPQHF

V gene: TRBV6-5
J gene: TRBJ2-3
CDR3 protein: CASSFTGSSWTDTQYF

V gene: TRBV18
J gene: TRBJ2-3
CDR3 protein: CASSPPWGTGAHTDTQYF

V gene: TRBV6-5
J gene: TRBJ1-5
CDR3 protein: CASSLKQGAAQPQHF

V gene: TRBV13
J gene: TRBJ1-2
CDR3 protein: CASRIGGPNLRGGYTF

V gene: TRBV5-1
J gene: TRBJ2-1
CDR3 protein: CASSDGGIAGVEQFF